The clone carrying this T cell receptor (beta chain) has more than one count but fewer than ten. These data originate in a study of T cells of healthy individuals. Via MiXCR, TCRdb re-called the 5' RACE reads, giving one row per CDR3 protein. The sample shows tens of thousands of distinct CDR3 sequences, approximately 5.4% of them seen only once. The CDR3 length is 16 residues. CDR1 SGHRS and CDR2 YFSETQ come from the germline V gene. V dropped 1 base and J dropped 2; count of bases not matched to a gene: 3. V is TRBV5-1 and J is TRBJ2-2; TRBD2 matches 9 bases. This sequence originates from a female donor in good health. The CDR3 is CASSLRAGGNTGELFF. Written as DNA, the CDR3 is TGCGCCAGCAGCTTGCGAGCGGGAGGCAACACCGGGGAGCTGTTTTTT. Full variable domain (rest looked up from reference TRBV5-1 and TRBJ2-2): KAGVTQTPRYLIKTRGQQVTLSCSPISGHRSVSWYQQTPGQGLQFLFEYFSETQRNKGNFPGRFSGRQFSNSRSEMNVSTLELGDSALYLCASSLRAGGNTGELFFGEGSRLTVL.